The present T cell receptor beta chain was sequenced within a study of T cell repertoires in cytomegalovirus infection. Study context: Indicated by public TCR beta signatures were CMV infection and matching HLA type.

TCRdb re-derived calls from the reads in MiXCR, one entry per CDR3 protein. The sample has 200,000 to 250,000 distinct CDR3 sequences, approximately 7% seen once. Trimming removed 8 bases from V and 6 bases from J, with 12 bases in between. The CDR3 runs 12 residues. In germline, CDR1 is MNHNY, CDR2 SVGAGI (reference sequence). Study outcomes and limitations: CMV-specific HLA-C-restricted TCR beta clonotypes dominated the ex vivo response. Pooled public TCR beta family frequency picked out CMV carriers with the relevant HLA.

A word on this clonotype: Antigen: not known. This may be a read error, as it is one base from a much larger clone.

The TCR was taken from a human donor in good health (CMV status not recorded). Some clones in this sample may be carry-over from other donors' samples. The chain joins TRBV6-6 to TRBJ2-3, with D perhaps TRBD1 (6 bases). The source material was PBMCs. The CDR3 DNA sequence: TGTGCCAGCGGGGGCTCGTGGGATACGCAGTATTTT. Protein sequence: CASGGSWDTQYF.